These 7 T cell receptor beta chains came from one sample sequenced in a study of cytomegalovirus exposure and HLA in healthy donors. PCR used 60 Vbeta primers and 13 Jbeta primers. TCRdb keeps only in-frame clones here, not all; method: immunoSEQ multiplex PCR. This sample carries around 90,000 clones, around 80% of them seen once, and the ten largest clones take 0.55% to 0.65%. The sequenced material came from PBMCs. The receptors come from a man aged 25-40 years in good health and CMV-seronegative.

The chain couples TRBV7-9 to TRBJ1-1; D might be TRBD1 (5 bases). The V and J ends lost 5 bases and 7 bases respectively, with 11 bases between them. This CDR3 spans 12 amino acids. Per germline, CDR1 SEHNR and CDR2 FQNEAQ (reference sequence). As DNA, the CDR3 is TGTGCCAGCAGCCCTGACAGTATTGAAGCTTTCTTT. Amino acid sequence: CASSPDSIEAFF.

The chain has TRBV7-2 and TRBJ1-4; D may be TRBD1 (6 bases). The CDR3 sequence is 15 residues long. Germline V gives CDR1 SGHTA, CDR2 FQGNSA. The V end lost 5 bases, the J end lost 0 bases, and 10 bases lay between the germline ends. The CDR3 here is CASSPRTATNEKLFF. CDR3 bases: TGTGCCAGCAGCCCCCGGACAGCAACTAATGAAAAACTGTTTTTT.

The V and J genes are TRBV15 and TRBJ1-2; the match to TRBD1 covers 8 bases. The V gene end was trimmed by 5 bases and the J gene end by 5 bases; junction bases not matched to a gene: 4. Germline CDR1 is LNHNV and CDR2 is YYDKDF (reference sequence). The CDR3 has 13 amino acids. Written as DNA, the CDR3 is TGTGCCACCAGCCCAGGGGGCGAGTATGGCTACACCTTC. Translating it yields CATSPGGEYGYTF.

The CDR3 DNA is TGTGCCAGCAGTCCGAATAGTCGCCAGGGGGCATATGGCTACACCTTC. Its translation is CASSPNSRQGAYGYTF. The chain joins TRBV28 to TRBJ1-2, with TRBD1 matching 8 bases. The germline V gene encodes CDR1 MDHEN and CDR2 SYDVKM. The CDR3 has 16 residues. V gave up 5 bases and J gave up 5 bases; unmatched junction bases: 13.

This chain connects TRBV9 to TRBJ1-1; 9 bases agree with TRBD1. The CDR3 length is 15 residues. Looked up from germline, CDR1 is SGDLS and CDR2 is YYNGEE. Trimming cost V 4 bases and J 3 bases; bases outside gene matches: 7. Here the CDR3 DNA reads TGTGCCAGCAGCCCCGGAGGGACAGGGTACACTGAAGCTTTCTTT. Protein sequence: CASSPGGTGYTEAFF.

This clone was found once. The rearrangement links TRBV14 to TRBJ1-1; TRBD1 is a possible D gene (6 bases). CDR1 is SGHDN, CDR2 FVKESK, per germline. The CDR3 is 14 amino acids. Trimming stripped 3 bases from V and 2 bases from J, with 10 bases between. In nucleotides, the CDR3 is TGTGCCAGCAGCCATAGACAGGTAAACACTGAAGCTTTCTTT. It is translated as CASSHRQVNTEAFF.

This chain links TRBV5-4 with TRBJ2-7, with D maybe TRBD1 (5 bases). The CDR3 has 13 residues. V gave up 6 bases and J gave up 6 bases, with 16 bases separating them. CDR1 is SGHNT, CDR2 YYREEE, per germline (reference sequence). The CDR3 loop is CASNAMQGSEQYF. The CDR3 nucleotides are TGTGCCAGCAACGCGATGCAGGGTAGCGAGCAGTACTTC.